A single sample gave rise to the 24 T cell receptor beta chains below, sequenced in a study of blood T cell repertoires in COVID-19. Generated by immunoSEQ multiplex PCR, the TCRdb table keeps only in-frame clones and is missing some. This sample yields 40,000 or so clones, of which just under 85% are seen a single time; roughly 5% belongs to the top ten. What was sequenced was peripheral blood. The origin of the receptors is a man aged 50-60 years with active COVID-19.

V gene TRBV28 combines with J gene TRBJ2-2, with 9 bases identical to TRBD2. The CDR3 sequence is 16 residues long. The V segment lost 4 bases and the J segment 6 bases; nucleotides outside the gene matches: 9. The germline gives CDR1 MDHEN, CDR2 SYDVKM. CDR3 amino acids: CASSSHAGGPAGELFF. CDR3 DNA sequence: TGTGCCAGCAGTTCCCACGCGGGGGGGCCGGCCGGGGAGCTGTTTTTT.

CDR3 amino acids: CASSLTRGTGELFF. The DNA for the CDR3 is TGCGCCAGCAGCCTAACAAGGGGAACCGGGGAGCTGTTTTTT. The chain couples TRBV4-1 to TRBJ2-2; TRBD1 might be the D (5 bases). There are 14 residues in the CDR3. The germline CDR1 and CDR2 sequences are MGHRA and YSYEKL. With 4 bases removed from V and 5 bases from J, the gap between germline ends came to 11 bases.

The CDR3 region has the DNA TGTGCCAGCAGCTTAGAACTAGCGGGGGCGAATGAGCAGTTCTTC. Its protein product is CASSLELAGANEQFF. The rearrangement links TRBV7-9 to TRBJ2-1, with 11 positions matching TRBD2. The V and J ends lost 1 base and 7 bases, in that order; junction bases with no gene match: 3. CDR1 and CDR2 (germline): SEHNR, FQNEAQ (reference sequence). The CDR3 is 15 residues long.

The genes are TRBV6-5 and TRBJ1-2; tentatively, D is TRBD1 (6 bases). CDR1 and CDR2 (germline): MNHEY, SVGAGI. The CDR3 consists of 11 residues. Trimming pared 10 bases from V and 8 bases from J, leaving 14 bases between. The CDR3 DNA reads TGTGCCACCTTCTCAGGGGTCGGCTACACCTTC. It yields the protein CATFSGVGYTF.

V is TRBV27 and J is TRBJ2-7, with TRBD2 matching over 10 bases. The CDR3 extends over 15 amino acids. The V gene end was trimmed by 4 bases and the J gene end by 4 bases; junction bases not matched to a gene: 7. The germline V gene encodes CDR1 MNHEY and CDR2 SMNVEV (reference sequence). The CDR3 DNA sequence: TGTGCCAGCAGTTATAAAGCGGGGGGGCTTTACGAGCAGTACTTC. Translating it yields CASSYKAGGLYEQYF.

DNA for the CDR3: TGCGCCAGCAGTCGGAACGCGGAGGGACGGTTCAATCAGCCCCAGCATTTT. Protein sequence: CASSRNAEGRFNQPQHF. V and J are TRBV23-1 and TRBJ1-5; the D gene is possibly TRBD1 (5 bases). TRBV23-1 is flagged as an ORF with uncertain function. The V gene lost 4 bases and the J gene lost 3 bases, with 19 bases spanning the gap. There are 17 residues in the CDR3.

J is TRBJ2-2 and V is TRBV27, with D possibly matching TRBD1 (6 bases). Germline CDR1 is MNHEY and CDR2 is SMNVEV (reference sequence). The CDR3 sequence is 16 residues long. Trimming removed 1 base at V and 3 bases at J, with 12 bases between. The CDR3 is CASSLWDTEDTGELFF. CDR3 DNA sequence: TGTGCCAGCAGTTTATGGGACACCGAGGACACCGGGGAGCTGTTTTTT.

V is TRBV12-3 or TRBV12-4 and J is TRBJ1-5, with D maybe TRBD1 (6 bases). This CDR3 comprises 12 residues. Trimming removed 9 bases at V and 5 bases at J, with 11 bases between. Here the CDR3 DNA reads TGTGCCAGTAAACAGGGTTATCAGCCCCAGCATTTT. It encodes CASKQGYQPQHF.

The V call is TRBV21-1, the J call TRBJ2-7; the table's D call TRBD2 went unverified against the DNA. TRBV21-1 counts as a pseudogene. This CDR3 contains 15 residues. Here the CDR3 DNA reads TGTGCCAGCAGCAAGAGGACTAGCGGGGAATTCGAGCAGTACTTC. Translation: CASSKRTSGEFEQYF.

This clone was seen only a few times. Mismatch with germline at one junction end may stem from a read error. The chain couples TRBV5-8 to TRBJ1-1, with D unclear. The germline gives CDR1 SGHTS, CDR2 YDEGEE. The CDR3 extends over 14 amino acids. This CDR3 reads CASSLVAGFTQAFF. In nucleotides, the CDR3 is TGTGCCAGCAGCTTGGTTGCGGGTTTCACTCAAGCTTTCTTT.

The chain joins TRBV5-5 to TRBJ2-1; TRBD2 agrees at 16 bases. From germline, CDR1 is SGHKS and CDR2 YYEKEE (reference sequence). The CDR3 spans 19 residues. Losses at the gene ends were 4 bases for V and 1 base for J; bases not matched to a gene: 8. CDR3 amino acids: CASSRGTSGGALSYNEQFF. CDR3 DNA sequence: TGTGCCAGCAGCCGCGGGACTAGCGGGGGGGCTTTATCCTACAATGAGCAGTTCTTC. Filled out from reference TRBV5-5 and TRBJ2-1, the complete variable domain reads DAGVTQSPTHLIKTRGQQVTLRCSPISGHKSVSWYQQVLGQGPQFIFQYYEKEERGRGNFPDRFSARQFPNYSSELNVNALLLGDSALYLCASSRGTSGGALSYNEQFFGPGTRLTVL.

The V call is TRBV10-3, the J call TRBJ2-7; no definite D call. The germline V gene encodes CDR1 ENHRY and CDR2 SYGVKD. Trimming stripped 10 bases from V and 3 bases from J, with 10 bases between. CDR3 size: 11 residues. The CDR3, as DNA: TGTGCCACCCAGTCCCTCTACGAGCAGTACTTC. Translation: CATQSLYEQYF.

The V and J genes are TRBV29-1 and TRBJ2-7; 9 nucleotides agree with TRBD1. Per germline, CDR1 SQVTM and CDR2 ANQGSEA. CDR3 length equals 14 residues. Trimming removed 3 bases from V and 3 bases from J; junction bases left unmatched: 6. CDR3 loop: CSVEGTGNDYEQYF. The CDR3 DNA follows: TGCAGCGTTGAGGGGACAGGGAATGACTACGAGCAGTACTTC.

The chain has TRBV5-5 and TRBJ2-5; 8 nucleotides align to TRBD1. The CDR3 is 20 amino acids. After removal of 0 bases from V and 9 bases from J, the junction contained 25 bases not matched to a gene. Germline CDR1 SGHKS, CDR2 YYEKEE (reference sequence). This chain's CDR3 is CASSLVSQFGQGRRQESQYF. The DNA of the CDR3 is TGTGCCAGCAGCTTGGTTTCTCAGTTCGGACAGGGCCGACGGCAAGAATCCCAGTACTTC.

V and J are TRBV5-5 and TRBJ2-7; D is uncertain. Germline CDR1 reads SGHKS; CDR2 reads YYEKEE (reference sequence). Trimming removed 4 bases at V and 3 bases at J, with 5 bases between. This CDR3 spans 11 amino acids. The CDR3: CASSLFYEQYF. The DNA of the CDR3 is TGTGCCAGCAGCCTCTTCTACGAGCAGTACTTC.

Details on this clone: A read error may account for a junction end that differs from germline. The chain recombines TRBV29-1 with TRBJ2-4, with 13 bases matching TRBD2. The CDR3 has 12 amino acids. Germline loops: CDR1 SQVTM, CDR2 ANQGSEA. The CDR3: CSVGTSGGTTHF. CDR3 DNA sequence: TGCAGCGTTGGGACTAGCGGGGGCACGACCCACTTC.

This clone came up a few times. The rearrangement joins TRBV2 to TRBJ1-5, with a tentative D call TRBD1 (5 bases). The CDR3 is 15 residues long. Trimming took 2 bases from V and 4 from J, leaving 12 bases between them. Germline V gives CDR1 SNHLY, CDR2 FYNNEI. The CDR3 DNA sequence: TGTGCCAGCAGTGAATTTGGGGGAGGGAATCAGCCCCAGCATTTT. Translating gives CASSEFGGGNQPQHF. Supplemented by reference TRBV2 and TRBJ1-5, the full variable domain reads EPEVTQTPSHQVTQMGQEVILRCVPISNHLYFYWYRQILGQKVEFLVSFYNNEISEKSEIFDDQFSVERPDGSNFTLKIRSTKLEDSAMYFCASSEFGGGNQPQHFGDGTRLSIL.

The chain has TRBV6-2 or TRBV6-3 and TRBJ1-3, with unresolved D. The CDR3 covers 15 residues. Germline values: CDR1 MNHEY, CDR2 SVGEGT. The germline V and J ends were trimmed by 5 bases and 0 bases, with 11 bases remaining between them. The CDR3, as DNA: TGTGCCAGCAGTCCAGCTACTAGCTCTGGAAACACCATATATTTT. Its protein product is CASSPATSSGNTIYF.

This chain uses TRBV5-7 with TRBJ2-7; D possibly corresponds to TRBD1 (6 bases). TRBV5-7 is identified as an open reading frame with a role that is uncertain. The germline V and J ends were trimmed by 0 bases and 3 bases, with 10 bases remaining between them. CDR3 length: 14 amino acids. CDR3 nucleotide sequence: TGTGCCAGCAGCTTGGAAGACAGGTTCTACGAGCAGTACTTC. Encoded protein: CASSLEDRFYEQYF.

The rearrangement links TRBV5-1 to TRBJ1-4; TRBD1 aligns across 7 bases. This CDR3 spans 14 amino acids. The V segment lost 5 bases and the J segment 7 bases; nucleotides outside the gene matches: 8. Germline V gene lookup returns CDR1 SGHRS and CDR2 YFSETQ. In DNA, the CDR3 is TGCGCCAGCAGATCCGGACAGGAGTTTGAAAAACTGTTTTTT. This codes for CASRSGQEFEKLFF.

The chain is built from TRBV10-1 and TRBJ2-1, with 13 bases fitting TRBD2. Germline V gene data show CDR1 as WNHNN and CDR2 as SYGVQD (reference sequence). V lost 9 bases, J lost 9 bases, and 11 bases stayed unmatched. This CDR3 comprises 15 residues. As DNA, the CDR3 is TGCGCCAGAACGGGACTAGCGGGGACAAAGGGTGAGCAGTTCTTC. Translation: CARTGLAGTKGEQFF.

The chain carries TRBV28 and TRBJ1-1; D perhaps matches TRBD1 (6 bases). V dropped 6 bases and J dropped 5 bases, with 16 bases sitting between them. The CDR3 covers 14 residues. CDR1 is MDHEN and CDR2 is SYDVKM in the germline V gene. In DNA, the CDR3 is TGTGCCAGCAGCTCCAGGGGCGCGGAAACTGAAGCTTTCTTT. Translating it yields CASSSRGAETEAFF.

The CDR3 nucleotides read TGTGCCAGCAGGATCCCACCTGACAGGGACGCTTCCGAGCAGTACTTC. Protein: CASRIPPDRDASEQYF. The chain is built from TRBV2 and TRBJ2-7; 7 bases agree with TRBD1. The CDR3 runs to 16 residues. J was trimmed by 6 bases and V by 6 bases; bases with no gene match: 17. Germline CDR1 and CDR2: SNHLY and FYNNEI.

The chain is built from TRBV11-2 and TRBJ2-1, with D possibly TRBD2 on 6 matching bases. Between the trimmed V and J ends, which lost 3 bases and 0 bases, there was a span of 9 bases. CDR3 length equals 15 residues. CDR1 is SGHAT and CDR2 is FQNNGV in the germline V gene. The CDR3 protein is CASSFRGSSYNEQFF. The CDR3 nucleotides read TGTGCCAGCAGCTTCCGGGGGAGCTCCTACAATGAGCAGTTCTTC.